The 25 T cell receptor beta chains listed next were all sequenced from one sample in a study of cytomegalovirus exposure and HLA in healthy donors. The PCR contained 60 Vbeta and 13 Jbeta primers. The protocol was immunoSEQ multiplex PCR, while the TCRdb copy is restricted to in-frame clones and leaves out a portion. Here the sample spans around 190,000 clones, 65% to 90% being singletons. The sequencing input was PBMCs. The source is a woman between 50 and 59 years old in good health and CMV-seronegative.

The V and J genes are TRBV19 and TRBJ1-1; 7 nucleotides align to TRBD1. CDR3 length equals 13 residues. Germline CDR1 reads LNHDA; CDR2 reads SQIVND (reference sequence). The trim removed 5 bases at V and 6 bases at J, leaving 6 bases unmatched. The CDR3 DNA sequence: TGTGCCAGTAGTGCTACAGGGGCACCTGAAGCTTTCTTT. Residues: CASSATGAPEAFF.

In this sample, this clone turned up a few times. Here the CDR3 reads CASKEYRDSGNTIYF. The DNA of the CDR3 is TGTGCCAGCAAGGAGTACAGGGACTCTGGAAACACCATATATTTT. This chain links TRBV2 with TRBJ1-3; the D gene is possibly TRBD1 (6 bases). There are 15 residues in the CDR3. Germline V gene sequence: CDR1 SNHLY, CDR2 FYNNEI. V lost 7 bases to trimming and J lost 0 bases, with 13 bases between them. Full variable domain (missing parts from reference TRBV2 and TRBJ1-3): EPEVTQTPSHQVTQMGQEVILRCVPISNHLYFYWYRQILGQKVEFLVSFYNNEISEKSEIFDDQFSVERPDGSNFTLKIRSTKLEDSAMYFCASKEYRDSGNTIYFGEGSWLTVV.

The count of this clone is one. The gene calls are TRBV28 and TRBJ2-7; TRBD2 matches 10 bases. The CDR3 is 15 amino acids. The J segment lost 5 bases and the V segment lost 2 bases, leaving 6 bases of the junction unmatched. Germline V CDR1 and CDR2: MDHEN, SYDVKM. The CDR3 DNA follows: TGTGCCAGCAGTTTACAAGCGGGAGGGCCCAACGAGCAGTACTTC. Translation: CASSLQAGGPNEQYF.

V and J are TRBV10-3 and TRBJ1-2; no reliable D call. CDR1 and CDR2 from the germline V gene are ENHRY and SYGVKD. Trimming took off 3 bases at V and 2 bases at J, with 7 bases between the two ends. The CDR3 consists of 13 residues. The CDR3 here is CAISDAGNYGYTF. The CDR3 DNA sequence: TGTGCCATCAGTGACGCGGGGAACTATGGCTACACCTTC.

The sample holds one count of this clone. DNA for the CDR3: TGTGCCAGCAGTTCCACCGCCGGGACACTAAGCTCCTACAATGAGCAGTTCTTC. It codes for CASSSTAGTLSSYNEQFF. The chain links TRBV28 to TRBJ2-1; the D gene is possibly TRBD1 (6 bases). Trimming removed 4 bases from V and 0 bases from J, with 19 bases in between. CDR3 length: 18 amino acids. Per the germline V gene, CDR1 is MDHEN and CDR2 is SYDVKM.

This chain joins TRBV27 and TRBJ2-1, with 8 nucleotides matching TRBD1. There are 13 residues in the CDR3. Trimming at V came to 10 bases and at J to 6 bases, leaving 8 bases not matched to a gene. The germline V gene has CDR1 MNHEY and CDR2 SMNVEV (reference sequence). The DNA of the CDR3 is TGTGCCACGAAGGACAGGGAAGGCAATGAGCAGTTCTTC. It yields the protein CATKDREGNEQFF.

The chain joins TRBV29-1 to TRBJ2-1, with TRBD2 identical over 14 bases. Germline V CDR1 and CDR2: SQVTM, ANQGSEA. CDR3 length: 14 amino acids. V shed 6 bases, J shed 6 bases, and the junction held 4 bases outside the gene matches. The CDR3 DNA is TGCAGCGTCGAGGGACTAGCGGGAGTCAATGAGCAGTTCTTC. This encodes CSVEGLAGVNEQFF.

The chain couples TRBV6-1 to TRBJ1-6, with 7 bases matching TRBD1. The V gene's germline CDR1 is MNHNS and CDR2 SASEGT. The V segment lost 6 bases and the J segment 2 bases; nucleotides outside the gene matches: 4. The CDR3 covers 15 residues. CDR3 coding DNA: TGTGCCAGCAGCCCCGGGACAGCCTATAATTCACCCCTCCACTTT. Translating it yields CASSPGTAYNSPLHF.

The rearrangement uses TRBV7-2 and TRBJ2-3, with 11 bases that match TRBD2. This CDR3 contains 17 residues. V dropped 5 bases and J dropped 1; count of bases not matched to a gene: 8. CDR1 and CDR2 (germline): SGHTA, FQGNSA. CDR3 nucleotide sequence: TGTGCCAGCAGCGGCCCGGGACTAGCGGAGGGCACAGATACGCAGTATTTT. Translated, it gives CASSGPGLAEGTDTQYF. Using reference TRBV7-2 and TRBJ2-3 for the parts outside the CDR3, the full variable domain is GAGVSQSPSNKVTEKGKDVELRCDPISGHTALYWYRQSLGQGLEFLIYFQGNSAPDKSGLPSDRFSAERTGGSVSTLTIQRTQQEDSAVYLCASSGPGLAEGTDTQYFGPGTRLTVL.

This clone was detected only a few times. The chain couples TRBV19 to TRBJ1-1; D is uncertain. This CDR3 region has 14 residues. V dropped 10 bases and J dropped 0 bases, with 15 bases sitting between them. Germline V gives CDR1 LNHDA, CDR2 SQIVND (reference sequence). CDR3 residues: CATNDGAMNTEAFF. CDR3 DNA: TGTGCCACCAATGACGGAGCCATGAACACTGAAGCTTTCTTT.

The chain couples TRBV28 to TRBJ2-5, with TRBD1 as a possible D gene (8 bases). CDR3 length: 14 residues. The ends were cut back, 3 bases at V and 5 bases at J, with 13 bases in the middle. From germline, CDR1 is MDHEN and CDR2 SYDVKM. The CDR3 region has the DNA TGTGCCAGCAGTTTTTACAGGGGGGGGGAGACCCAGTACTTC. This sequence encodes CASSFYRGGETQYF.

The rearrangement joins TRBV5-1 to TRBJ2-3; TRBD1 matches at 7 bases. Germline V CDR1 and CDR2: SGHRS, YFSETQ. Trimming removed 2 bases from V and 4 bases from J; junction bases left unmatched: 4. This CDR3 contains 14 residues. This chain's CDR3 is CASSFRQGPDTQYF. The CDR3 DNA reads TGCGCCAGCAGCTTTCGACAGGGCCCAGATACGCAGTATTTT.

The CDR3 loop reads CASSSPGLAYNEQFF. In nucleotides, the CDR3 is TGTGCCAGTAGTTCTCCGGGACTAGCCTACAATGAGCAGTTCTTC. The rearrangement joins TRBV19 to TRBJ2-1; 8 bases are shared with TRBD2. Germline V gene sequence: CDR1 LNHDA, CDR2 SQIVND (reference sequence). The ends lost 5 bases at V and 2 bases at J; junction bases unmatched: 5. The CDR3 has 15 amino acids.

The rearrangement joins TRBV28 to TRBJ2-7, with 10 bases lining up with TRBD2. Germline lookup yields CDR1 MDHEN and CDR2 SYDVKM. V dropped 6 bases and J dropped 7; count of bases not matched to a gene: 12. The length of the CDR3 is 15 residues. CDR3 nucleotide sequence: TGTGCCAGCAGCCGATTCCGAGCGGGAGGGGAAGAGCAGTACTTC. This gives the protein CASSRFRAGGEEQYF. Looking up the rest from reference TRBV28 and TRBJ2-7 gives the full variable domain: DVKVTQSSRYLVKRTGEKVFLECVQDMDHENMFWYRQDPGLGLRLIYFSYDVKMKEKGDIPEGYSVSREKKERFSLILESASTNQTSMYLCASSRFRAGGEEQYFGPGTRLTVT.

The rearrangement joins TRBV28 to TRBJ1-2, with D perhaps TRBD1 (5 bases). With 5 bases removed from V and 5 bases from J, the gap between germline ends came to 18 bases. The CDR3 has 15 residues. CDR1 MDHEN and CDR2 SYDVKM come from the germline V gene. The CDR3 protein is CASSAIQGVGYGYTF. CDR3 sequence (DNA): TGTGCCAGCAGTGCGATCCAAGGGGTGGGGTATGGCTACACCTTC.

The gene calls are TRBV28 and TRBJ2-3, with 7 bases that match TRBD2. Germline V gene lookup returns CDR1 MDHEN and CDR2 SYDVKM. CDR3 size: 16 residues. Trimming removed 5 bases from V and 4 bases from J; junction bases left unmatched: 12. Written as DNA, the CDR3 is TGTGCCAGCAGTGGCAGGAGGGAGGGCCAAGCAGATACGCAGTATTTT. Translated: CASSGRREGQADTQYF.

This clone was seen a few times. The chain recombines TRBV28 with TRBJ2-7, with 9 bases lining up with TRBD2. From germline, CDR1 is MDHEN and CDR2 SYDVKM. The CDR3 totals 15 residues. V was pared by 6 bases and J by 3 bases, with 9 bases of the junction left unmatched. CDR3 nucleotides: TGTGCCAGCAGCCAACTAGCGGGTAACTACTACGAGCAGTACTTC. As protein: CASSQLAGNYYEQYF.

The V call is TRBV19, the J call TRBJ1-4; 7 bases agree with TRBD1. CDR3 length equals 14 residues. CDR1 is LNHDA, CDR2 SQIVND, per germline (reference sequence). Losses at the gene ends were 5 bases for V and 8 bases for J; bases not matched to a gene: 8. The CDR3 loop reads CASSSTGVEEKLFF. The DNA of the CDR3 is TGTGCCAGTAGTTCTACAGGGGTTGAAGAAAAACTGTTTTTT.

In its sample, this clone was seen once. The J gene is TRBJ2-1, the V gene TRBV15; TRBD2 matches 8 bases. The junction had 14 bases not matched to a gene; V was cut back by 0 bases and J by 16 bases. In germline, CDR1 is LNHNV, CDR2 YYDKDF (reference sequence). The CDR3 runs to 15 residues. The CDR3 reads CATSRDVAGGLSSFF. In DNA, the CDR3 is TGTGCCACCAGCAGAGATGTGGCGGGAGGCCTCTCTAGCTTCTTC.

The CDR3 loop is CASSFLTGRQTQYF. The CDR3 nucleotides read TGTGCCAGCAGTTTTTTAACAGGACGACAGACCCAGTACTTC. V and J are TRBV28 and TRBJ2-5, with TRBD1 as a possible D gene (5 bases). Germline CDR1 MDHEN, CDR2 SYDVKM. Trimming took off 3 bases at V and 6 bases at J, with 14 bases between the two ends. CDR3 length: 14 amino acids.

This chain links TRBV20-1 with TRBJ1-2; D is unresolved. This CDR3 is 11 amino acids long. The germline V gene encodes CDR1 DFQATT and CDR2 SNEGSKA (reference sequence). Trimming removed 1 base at V and 6 bases at J, with 6 bases between. The CDR3 spells CSARGYNGYTF. The DNA for the CDR3 is TGCAGTGCTAGAGGTTACAATGGCTACACCTTC.

The chain employs TRBV7-9 and TRBJ1-5; D unclear. CDR1 SEHNR and CDR2 FQNEAQ come from the germline V gene (reference sequence). The V end lost 3 bases, the J end lost 0 bases, and 6 bases lay between the germline ends. CDR3 length: 14 residues. The CDR3 coding sequence is TGTGCCAGCAGCTTGGGCAATAGCAATCAGCCCCAGCATTTT. This gives the protein CASSLGNSNQPQHF.

The chain is built from TRBV7-9 and TRBJ2-1, with D perhaps TRBD2 (7 bases). Trimming pared 7 bases from V and 3 bases from J, leaving 19 bases between. The CDR3 has 16 amino acids. Germline CDR1 is SEHNR and CDR2 is FQNEAQ (reference sequence). The CDR3 is CASTVGGGRHYNEQFF. CDR3 DNA: TGTGCCAGCACCGTGGGGGGCGGGAGACACTACAATGAGCAGTTCTTC.

The J gene is TRBJ1-5, the V gene TRBV2, with a possible D match to TRBD1 (5 bases). Trimming took off 6 bases at V and 1 base at J, with 13 bases between the two ends. The CDR3 is 15 residues long. Germline CDR1 and CDR2: SNHLY and FYNNEI. The CDR3 loop reads CASRTQGGSNQPQHF. CDR3 DNA: TGTGCCAGCAGAACCCAGGGTGGGAGCAATCAGCCCCAGCATTTT.

The chain recombines TRBV27 with TRBJ2-2; 9 positions match TRBD1. CDR1 is MNHEY, CDR2 SMNVEV, per germline (reference sequence). The length of the CDR3 is 14 residues. Trimming cost V 3 bases and J 8 bases; bases outside gene matches: 4. CDR3 DNA: TGTGCCAGCAGTTTGGACAGGGGCGTTGGGGAGCTGTTTTTT. Protein product: CASSLDRGVGELFF.